This T cell receptor beta chain was identified during a study of technical replicates of blood from several donors. The CDR3 consists of 16 residues. TCRdb keeps only in-frame clones here, not all; method: immunoSEQ multiplex PCR. Found here are some 85,000 clones, roughly 96% of them singletons; the top ten hold around 0.28%. The receptor was isolated from a human donor in good health. The V gene is TRBV21-1, the J gene TRBJ2-1; the table assigns TRBD2, which was not confirmed against the DNA. TRBV21-1 is a pseudogene locus. Sequencing was performed on T cells isolated from PBMCs. The CDR3 DNA reads TGTGCCAGCAGCTCCTTGAGGAGGCAGGCGCACAATGAGCAGTTCTTC. Translating it yields CASSSLRRQAHNEQFF.